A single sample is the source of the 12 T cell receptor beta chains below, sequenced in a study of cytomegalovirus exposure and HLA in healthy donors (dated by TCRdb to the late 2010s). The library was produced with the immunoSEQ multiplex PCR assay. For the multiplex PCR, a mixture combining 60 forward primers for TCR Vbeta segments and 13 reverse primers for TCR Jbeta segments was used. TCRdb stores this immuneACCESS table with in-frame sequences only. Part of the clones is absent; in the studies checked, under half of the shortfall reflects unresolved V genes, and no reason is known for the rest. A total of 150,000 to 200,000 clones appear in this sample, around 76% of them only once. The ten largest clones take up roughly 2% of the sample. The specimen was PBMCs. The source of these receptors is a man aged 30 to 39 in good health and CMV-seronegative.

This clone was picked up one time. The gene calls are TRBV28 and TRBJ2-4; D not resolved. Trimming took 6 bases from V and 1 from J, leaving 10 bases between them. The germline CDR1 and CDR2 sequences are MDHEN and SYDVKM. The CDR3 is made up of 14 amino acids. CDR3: CASRKRRAKNIQYF. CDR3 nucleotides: TGTGCCAGCAGAAAACGTCGGGCCAAAAACATTCAGTACTTC.

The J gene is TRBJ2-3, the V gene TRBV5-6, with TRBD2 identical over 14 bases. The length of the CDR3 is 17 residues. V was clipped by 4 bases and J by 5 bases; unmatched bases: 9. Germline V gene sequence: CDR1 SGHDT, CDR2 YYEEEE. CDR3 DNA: TGTGCCAGCAGCCCGGGGACTAGCGGGAGTTTAGTAGATACGCAGTATTTT. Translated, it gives CASSPGTSGSLVDTQYF. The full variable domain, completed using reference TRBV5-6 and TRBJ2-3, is DAGVTQSPTHLIKTRGQQVTLRCSPKSGHDTVSWYQQALGQGPQFIFQYYEEEERQRGNFPDRFSGHQFPNYSSELNVNALLLGDSALYLCASSPGTSGSLVDTQYFGPGTRLTVL.

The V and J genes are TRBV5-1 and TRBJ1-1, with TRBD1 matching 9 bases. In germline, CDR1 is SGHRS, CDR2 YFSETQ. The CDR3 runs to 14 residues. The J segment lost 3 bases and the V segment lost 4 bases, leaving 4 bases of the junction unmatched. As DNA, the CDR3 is TGCGCCAGCAGCCCGACAGGGGGGTACACTGAAGCTTTCTTT. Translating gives CASSPTGGYTEAFF.

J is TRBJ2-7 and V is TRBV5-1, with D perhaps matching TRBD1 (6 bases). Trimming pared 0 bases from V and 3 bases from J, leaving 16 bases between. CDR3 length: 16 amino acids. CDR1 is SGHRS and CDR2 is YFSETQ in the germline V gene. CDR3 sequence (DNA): TGCGCCAGCAGCTTGGGGCGCCGACAGGCGATCTACGAGCAGTACTTC. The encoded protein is CASSLGRRQAIYEQYF.

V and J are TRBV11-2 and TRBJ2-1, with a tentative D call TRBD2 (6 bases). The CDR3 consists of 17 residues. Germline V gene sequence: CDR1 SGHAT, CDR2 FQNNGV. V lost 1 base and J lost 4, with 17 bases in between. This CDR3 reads CASSLGPASVFYNEQFF. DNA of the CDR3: TGTGCCAGCAGCTTAGGCCCGGCTAGCGTTTTTTACAATGAGCAGTTCTTC.

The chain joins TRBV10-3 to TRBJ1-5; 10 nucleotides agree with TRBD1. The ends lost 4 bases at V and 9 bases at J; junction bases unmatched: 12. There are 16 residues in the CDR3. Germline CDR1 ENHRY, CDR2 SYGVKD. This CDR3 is CAISGGGQGTFSPQHF. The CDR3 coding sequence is TGTGCCATCAGTGGTGGGGGACAGGGGACATTTTCGCCCCAGCATTTT.

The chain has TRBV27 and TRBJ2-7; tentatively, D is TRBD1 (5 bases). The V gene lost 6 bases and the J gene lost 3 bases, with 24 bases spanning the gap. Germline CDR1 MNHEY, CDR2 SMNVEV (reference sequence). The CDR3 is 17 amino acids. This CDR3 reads CASSRPPGRTRIYEQYF. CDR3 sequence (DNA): TGTGCCAGCAGCCGCCCACCCGGCCGGACAAGAATCTACGAGCAGTACTTC.

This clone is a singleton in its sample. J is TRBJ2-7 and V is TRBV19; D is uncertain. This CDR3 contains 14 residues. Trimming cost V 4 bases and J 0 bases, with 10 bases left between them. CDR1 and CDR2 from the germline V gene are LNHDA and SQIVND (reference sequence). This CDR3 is CASSSGMSSYEQYF. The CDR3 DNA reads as TGTGCCAGTAGTAGCGGAATGAGCTCCTACGAGCAGTACTTC.

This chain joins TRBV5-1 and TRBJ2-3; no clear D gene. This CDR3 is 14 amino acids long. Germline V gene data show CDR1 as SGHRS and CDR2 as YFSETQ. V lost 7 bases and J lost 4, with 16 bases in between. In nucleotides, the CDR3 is TGCGCCAGCTCGAATACTTTAAGTTCAGATACGCAGTATTTT. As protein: CASSNTLSSDTQYF.

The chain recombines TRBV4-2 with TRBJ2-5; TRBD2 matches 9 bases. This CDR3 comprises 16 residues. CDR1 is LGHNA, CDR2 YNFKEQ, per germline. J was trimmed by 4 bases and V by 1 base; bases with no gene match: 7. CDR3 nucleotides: TGTGCCAGCAGCCAAGCAGCTAGCGGGAAGGGAGAGACCCAGTACTTC. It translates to CASSQAASGKGETQYF.

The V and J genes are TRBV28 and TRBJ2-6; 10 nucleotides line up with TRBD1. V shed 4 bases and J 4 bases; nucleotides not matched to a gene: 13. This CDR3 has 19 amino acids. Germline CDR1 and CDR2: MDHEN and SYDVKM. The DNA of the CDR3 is TGTGCCAGCAGTTCGCGGGACAGGGGTCTAGCTGAGGGGGCCAACGTCCTGACTTTC. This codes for CASSSRDRGLAEGANVLTF. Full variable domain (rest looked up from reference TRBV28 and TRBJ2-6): DVKVTQSSRYLVKRTGEKVFLECVQDMDHENMFWYRQDPGLGLRLIYFSYDVKMKEKGDIPEGYSVSREKKERFSLILESASTNQTSMYLCASSSRDRGLAEGANVLTFGAGSRLTVL.

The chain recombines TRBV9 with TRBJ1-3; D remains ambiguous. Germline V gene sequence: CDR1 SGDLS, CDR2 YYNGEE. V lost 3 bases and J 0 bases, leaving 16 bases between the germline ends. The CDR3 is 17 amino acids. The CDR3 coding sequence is TGTGCCAGCAGCGCCCAGTCTGGGCTACGCTCTGGAAACACCATATATTTT. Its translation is CASSAQSGLRSGNTIYF.